The rows below give T cell receptor beta chains drawn from one sample of a study of beta chain features in type 1 diabetes. TCRdb's table, derived via immunoSEQ multiplex PCR, lists solely in-frame clones and lacks some. Of 450,000 to 550,000 clones in the sample, approximately 30% were seen once. The specimen sequenced was naive CD4+ T cells from blood. The receptors come from a young man in good health. CDR3s include the opening cysteine and the closing phenylalanine or tryptophan. D genes are given only for firm matches. A row's size may be missing; if present it is once, few, many or a size class.

TRBJ2-7	TRBV30	few	TRBD1	CAWSVGYRGTHEQYF	TGTGCCTGGAGTGTTGGCTACAGGGGGACCCACGAGCAGTACTTC
TRBJ2-3	TRBV5-1	.	.	CASSPDTAIPDTQYF	TGCGCCAGCAGCCCGGACACGGCCATACCAGATACGCAGTATTTT
TRBJ1-1	TRBV14	few	.	CASSQANTEAFF	TGTGCCAGCAGCCAGGCGAACACTGAAGCTTTCTTT
TRBJ2-1	TRBV4-1	.	.	CASSQVSWTGDDNEQFF	TGCGCCAGCAGCCAAGTTAGTTGGACGGGGGACGACAATGAGCAGTTCTTC
TRBJ2-7	TRBV10-3	.	.	CAISQGLPYEQYF	TGTGCCATCAGTCAGGGTCTCCCCTACGAGCAGTACTTC
TRBJ2-2	TRBV7-9	.	.	CASSLEFGVFF	TGTGCCAGCAGCCTAGAGTTTGGGGTGTTTTTT
TRBJ1-3	TRBV30	few	.	CAWFHSGNTIYF	TGTGCCTGGTTCCACTCTGGAAACACCATATATTTT
TRBJ1-1	TRBV29-1	.	.	CSAIRQQGTEAFF	TGCAGCGCTATCAGACAGCAGGGGACTGAAGCTTTCTTT
TRBJ1-2	TRBV9	few	.	CASSVLGGAGYGYTF	TGTGCCAGCAGCGTCCTCGGAGGGGCGGGCTATGGCTACACCTTC
TRBJ1-1	TRBV14	once	.	CASSQDRNTEAFF	TGTGCCAGCAGCCAAGATCGGAACACTGAAGCTTTCTTT
TRBJ1-3	TRBV7-2	few	.	CASSLGQAGNTIYF	TGTGCCAGCAGCTTGGGACAAGCGGGAAACACCATATATTTT
TRBJ1-1	TRBV4-3	.	.	CASSQDLLGGTVAEAFF	TGCGCCAGCAGCCAAGATCTCTTAGGGGGGACGGTCGCTGAAGCTTTCTTT
TRBJ2-1	TRBV7-9	.	TRBD2	CASIPRGLVSNEQFF	TGTGCCAGCATCCCTCGCGGACTAGTTAGTAATGAGCAGTTCTTC
TRBJ2-5	TRBV29-1	.	.	CSVEGREQETQYF	TGCAGCGTTGAGGGTAGGGAACAAGAGACCCAGTACTTC
TRBJ2-1	TRBV29-1	few	.	CSVYGVRGRNEQFF	TGCAGCGTTTACGGGGTGCGGGGCCGCAATGAGCAGTTCTTC
TRBJ2-7	TRBV9	.	TRBD1	CASSLTGTGSSEQYF	TGTGCCAGCAGCCTCACCGGGACAGGGAGCTCCGAGCAGTACTTC
TRBJ2-1	TRBV5-1	few	TRBD1	CASSLGFSQGHRGNEQFF	TGCGCCAGCAGCTTGGGTTTCTCACAGGGGCATCGAGGGAATGAGCAGTTCTTC
TRBJ2-4	TRBV7-4	few	.	CASSLARDRGPKNIQYF	TGTGCCAGCAGCTTAGCCCGGGACCGAGGGCCCAAAAACATTCAGTACTTC
TRBJ2-1	TRBV28	.	.	CASSSGRSEQFF	TGTGCCAGCAGTTCCGGACGGAGTGAGCAGTTCTTC
TRBJ2-3	TRBV9	few	.	CASSVQSTGTDTQYF	TGTGCCAGCAGCGTCCAGAGTACCGGCACAGATACGCAGTATTTT
TRBJ2-7	TRBV10-3	.	.	CATQRTADYEQYF	TGTGCCACCCAACGGACAGCTGACTACGAGCAGTACTTC
TRBJ2-3	TRBV5-1	.	TRBD1	CASSLTGGVTDTQYF	TGCGCCAGCAGCCTCACAGGGGGCGTCACAGATACGCAGTATTTT
TRBJ2-2	TRBV15	.	.	CATSRAAPRGELFF	TGTGCCACCAGCAGAGCAGCACCCAGGGGGGAGCTGTTTTTT
TRBJ2-1	TRBV25-1	few	TRBD2	CASGLAGGPYNEQFF	TGTGCCAGCGGGCTAGCGGGAGGACCCTACAATGAGCAGTTCTTC
TRBJ2-7	TRBV4-3	few	.	CASSQARFSYEQYF	TGCGCCAGCAGCCAAGCCAGGTTCTCCTACGAGCAGTACTTC
TRBJ2-6	TRBV5-1	.	.	CASSSTFSSGANVLTF	TGCGCCAGCAGCTCCACATTCTCTTCTGGGGCCAACGTCCTGACTTTC
TRBJ2-2	TRBV18	.	TRBD2	CASSPWTSGSIGELFF	TGTGCCAGCTCCCCCTGGACTAGCGGGAGTATCGGGGAGCTGTTTTTT
TRBJ1-2	TRBV13	few	.	CASSLLAGGYTF	TGTGCCAGCAGCTTATTAGCAGGAGGCTACACCTTC
TRBJ2-2	TRBV5-1	few	.	CASSLAGNTGELFF	TGCGCCAGCAGCTTGGCAGGGAACACCGGGGAGCTGTTTTTT
TRBJ1-1	TRBV30	.	.	CACRGLPHEAFF	TGTGCCTGCCGGGGGCTTCCCCATGAAGCTTTCTTT
TRBJ2-2	TRBV11-3	.	.	CASSFRSHTGELFF	TGTGCCAGCAGCTTCCGGTCTCACACCGGGGAGCTGTTTTTT
TRBJ2-7	TRBV30	.	TRBD1	CAWRRTGQGYEQYF	TGTGCCTGGAGGAGGACGGGACAGGGCTACGAGCAGTACTTC
TRBJ2-5	TRBV14	.	.	CASRYDTEETQYF	TGTGCCAGCAGATATGACACTGAAGAGACCCAGTACTTC
TRBJ2-5	TRBV5-4	.	TRBD2	CASSFYNSGRETQYF	TGTGCCAGCAGCTTTTACAATAGCGGGAGAGAGACCCAGTACTTC
TRBJ2-6	TRBV30	few	.	CAWSIFLSGANVLTF	TGTGCCTGGAGTATATTTCTCTCTGGGGCCAACGTCCTGACTTTC
TRBJ1-5	TRBV19	.	.	CASSLGSGNQPQHF	TGTGCCAGTAGTCTAGGGTCTGGGAATCAGCCCCAGCATTTT
TRBJ2-7	TRBV20-1	few	.	CSVSRDYEQYF	TGCAGTGTCTCCCGGGACTACGAGCAGTACTTC
TRBJ1-4	TRBV30	.	.	CAWSVQGSEKLFF	TGTGCCTGGAGTGTACAGGGCAGCGAAAAACTGTTTTTT
TRBJ2-5	TRBV18	.	TRBD1	CASSPTGERETQYF	TGTGCCAGCTCACCTACAGGGGAGCGAGAGACCCAGTACTTC
TRBJ1-4	TRBV29-1	once	.	CSAGRGNEKLFF	TGCAGCGCCGGCAGGGGAAATGAAAAACTGTTTTTT
TRBJ2-7	TRBV18	.	TRBD1	CASSSGTGGSYEQYF	TGTGCCAGCTCGTCCGGGACAGGGGGCTCCTACGAGCAGTACTTC
TRBJ1-2	TRBV7-2	.	.	CASSLVTGNYGYTF	TGTGCCAGCAGCTTGGTTACAGGGAACTATGGCTACACCTTC
TRBJ2-5	TRBV27	once	TRBD1	CASSLQGAWETQYF	TGTGCCAGCAGTCTACAGGGGGCTTGGGAGACCCAGTACTTC
TRBJ1-4	TRBV9	few	.	CASSMQVVIEKLFF	TGTGCCAGCAGCATGCAGGTCGTGATTGAAAAACTGTTTTTT
TRBJ2-7	TRBV25-1	few	.	CASSESSSEQYF	TGTGCCAGCAGTGAAAGTAGCTCCGAGCAGTACTTC
TRBJ2-1	TRBV5-4	few	.	CASSGRRVNSYNEQFF	TGTGCCAGCAGCGGAAGGCGGGTTAACTCCTACAATGAGCAGTTCTTC
TRBJ1-5	TRBV14	.	.	CAEPERMVHQPQHF	TGTGCCGAGCCAGAAAGGATGGTACATCAGCCCCAGCATTTT
TRBJ2-5	TRBV2	.	.	CASSEAGGTETQYF	TGTGCCAGCAGTGAAGCAGGCGGGACGGAGACCCAGTACTTC
TRBJ2-2	TRBV7-6	.	.	CASSLFAENTGELFF	TGTGCCAGCAGCTTGTTTGCAGAGAACACCGGGGAGCTGTTTTTT
TRBJ2-7	TRBV5-4	.	TRBD1	CASSWDRRSYEQYF	TGTGCCAGCAGCTGGGACAGGAGGTCCTACGAGCAGTACTTC
TRBJ1-2	TRBV2	.	.	CASTGYGYTF	TGTGCCAGCACCGGGTATGGCTACACCTTC
TRBJ2-1	TRBV11-3	few	TRBD1	CASSASGTVPENEQFF	TGTGCCAGCAGCGCGTCCGGGACAGTCCCGGAGAATGAGCAGTTCTTC
TRBJ2-1	TRBV29-1	few	.	CSVGDSYNEQFF	TGCAGCGTTGGAGACAGTTACAATGAGCAGTTCTTC
TRBJ2-1	TRBV30	.	TRBD1	CAWRTGGVGEQFF	TGTGCCTGGCGCACAGGGGGCGTGGGGGAGCAGTTCTTC
TRBJ2-6	TRBV7-2	few	.	CASSLGGSSGANVLTF	TGTGCCAGCAGCTTAGGGGGCTCCTCTGGGGCCAACGTCCTGACTTTC
TRBJ2-1	TRBV11-2	few	TRBD1	CASSSETGARLGHNEQFF	TGTGCCAGCAGCTCGGAGACAGGGGCCCGTTTGGGTCACAATGAGCAGTTCTTC
TRBJ2-3	TRBV28	.	TRBD2	CASSTGTSGTSTDTQYF	TGTGCCAGCAGCACCGGGACTAGCGGTACTAGCACAGATACGCAGTATTTT